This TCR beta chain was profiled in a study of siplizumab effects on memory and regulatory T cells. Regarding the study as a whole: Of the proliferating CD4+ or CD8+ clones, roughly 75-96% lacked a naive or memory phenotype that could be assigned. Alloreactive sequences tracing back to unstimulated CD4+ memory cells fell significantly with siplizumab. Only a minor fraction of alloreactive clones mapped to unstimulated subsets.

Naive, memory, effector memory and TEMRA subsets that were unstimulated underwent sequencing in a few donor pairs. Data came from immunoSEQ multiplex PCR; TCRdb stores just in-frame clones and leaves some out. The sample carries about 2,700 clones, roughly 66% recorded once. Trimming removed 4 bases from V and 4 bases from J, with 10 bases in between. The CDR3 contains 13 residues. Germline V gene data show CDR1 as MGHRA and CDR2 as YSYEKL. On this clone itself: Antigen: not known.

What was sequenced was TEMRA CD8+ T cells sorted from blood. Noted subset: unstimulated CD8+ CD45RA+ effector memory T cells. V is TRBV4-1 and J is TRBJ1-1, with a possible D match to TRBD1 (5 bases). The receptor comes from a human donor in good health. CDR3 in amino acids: CASSPPGLTEAFF. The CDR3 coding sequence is TGCGCCAGCAGCCCCCCGGGGCTCACTGAAGCTTTCTTT.